This T cell receptor beta chain stems from a study of blood T cell repertoires in COVID-19. Across the whole study: T cells, B-cell-depleted T cells, or PBMCs provided the cDNA or gDNA that served as material.

This clone has only one observation. Losses at the gene ends were 0 bases for V and 5 bases for J; bases not matched to a gene: 6. The CDR3 length is 15 residues. Germline lookup yields CDR1 SGDLS and CDR2 YYNGEE. The method was immunoSEQ multiplex PCR; TCRdb's version includes in-frame clones alone and lacks a portion of them. The sample shows some 240,000 clones, approximately 80% of them seen only once. The sequenced sample consisted of peripheral blood. The TCR sequence derives from a woman older than 75 with COVID-19, enrolled during active disease. The J gene is TRBJ1-1, the V gene TRBV9; 8 bases match TRBD1. The CDR3 nucleotides read TGTGCCAGCAGCGTAGCGGACAGGGTGAGGACTGAAGCTTTCTTT. Translated, it gives CASSVADRVRTEAFF.